The sequence of this T cell receptor beta chain was determined in a study of cytomegalovirus exposure and HLA in healthy donors. PCR involved 60 Vbeta and 13 Jbeta primers. Clones were sequenced by immunoSEQ multiplex PCR, and TCRdb holds only the in-frame ones, with some missing. The table for this sample gives approximately 110,000 clones. The sequencing input was PBMCs. The clonotype originates from a man aged 25 to 40 in good health and CMV-seronegative.

The CDR3 reads CASRSTGVGIGELFF. CDR3 nucleotides: TGTGCCAGCAGATCTACAGGGGTAGGCATCGGGGAGCTGTTTTTT. V gene TRBV7-2 combines with J gene TRBJ2-2; 7 positions match TRBD1. CDR1 is SGHTA, CDR2 FQGNSA, per germline. The CDR3 runs to 15 residues. V lost 6 bases to trimming and J lost 7 bases; unmatched junction nucleotides: 11.